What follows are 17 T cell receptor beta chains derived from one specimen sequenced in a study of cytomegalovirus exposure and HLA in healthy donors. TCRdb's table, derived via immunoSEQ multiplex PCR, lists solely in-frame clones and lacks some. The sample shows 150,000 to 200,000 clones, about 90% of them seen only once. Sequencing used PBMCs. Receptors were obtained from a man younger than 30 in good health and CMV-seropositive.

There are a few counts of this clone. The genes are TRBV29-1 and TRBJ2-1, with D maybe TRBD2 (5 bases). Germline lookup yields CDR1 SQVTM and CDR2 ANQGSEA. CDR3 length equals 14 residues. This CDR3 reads CGGVLARGNNEQFF. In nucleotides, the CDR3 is TGCGGAGGTGTATTAGCTCGGGGTAACAATGAGCAGTTCTTC.

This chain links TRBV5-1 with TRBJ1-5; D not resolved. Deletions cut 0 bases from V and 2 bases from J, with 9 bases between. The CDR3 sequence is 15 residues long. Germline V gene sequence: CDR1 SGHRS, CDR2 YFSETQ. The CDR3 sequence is CASSLDPGGNQPQHF. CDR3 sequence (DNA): TGCGCCAGCAGCTTGGACCCAGGCGGCAATCAGCCCCAGCATTTT.

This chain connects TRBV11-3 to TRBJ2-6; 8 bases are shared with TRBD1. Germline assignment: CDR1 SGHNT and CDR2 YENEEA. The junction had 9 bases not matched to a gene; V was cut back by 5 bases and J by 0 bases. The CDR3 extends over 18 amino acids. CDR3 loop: CASSRFTGGFSGANVLTF. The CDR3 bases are TGTGCCAGCAGCAGATTTACAGGGGGATTCTCTGGGGCCAACGTCCTGACTTTC.

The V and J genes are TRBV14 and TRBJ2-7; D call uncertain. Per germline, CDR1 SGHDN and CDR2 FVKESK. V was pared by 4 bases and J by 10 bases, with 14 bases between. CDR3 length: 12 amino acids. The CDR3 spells CASSPPGAVQYF. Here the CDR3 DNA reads TGTGCCAGCAGCCCCCCCGGCGCGGTTCAGTACTTC.

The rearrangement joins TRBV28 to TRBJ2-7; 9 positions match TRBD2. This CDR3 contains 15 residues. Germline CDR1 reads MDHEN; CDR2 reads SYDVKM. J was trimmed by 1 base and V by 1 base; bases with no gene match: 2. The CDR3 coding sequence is TGTGCCAGCAGTTTATCAGCGGGAGGATCCTACGAGCAGTACTTC. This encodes CASSLSAGGSYEQYF.

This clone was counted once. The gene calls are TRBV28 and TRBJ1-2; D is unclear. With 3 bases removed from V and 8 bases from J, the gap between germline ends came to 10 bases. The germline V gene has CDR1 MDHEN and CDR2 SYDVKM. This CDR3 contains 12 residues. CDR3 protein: CASSFQSRGYTF. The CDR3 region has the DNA TGTGCCAGCAGTTTTCAATCTAGAGGCTACACCTTC.

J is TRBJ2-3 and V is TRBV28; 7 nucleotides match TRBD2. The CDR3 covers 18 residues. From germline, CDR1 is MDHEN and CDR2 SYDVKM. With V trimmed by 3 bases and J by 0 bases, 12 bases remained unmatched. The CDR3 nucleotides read TGTGCCAGCAGTTTCTGGGGCGGGAGTGCCGCTAGCACAGATACGCAGTATTTT. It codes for CASSFWGGSAASTDTQYF.

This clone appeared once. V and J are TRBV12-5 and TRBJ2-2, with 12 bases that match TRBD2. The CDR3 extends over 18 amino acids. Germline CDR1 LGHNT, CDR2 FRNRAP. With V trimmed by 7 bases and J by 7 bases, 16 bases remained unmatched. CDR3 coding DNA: TGTGCTAGTGCCCTTCTGGGGGCTAGCGGGAGGGTGGACGGGGAGCTGTTTTTT. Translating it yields CASALLGASGRVDGELFF. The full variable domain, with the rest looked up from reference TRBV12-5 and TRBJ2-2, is DARVTQTPRHKVTEMGQEVTMRCQPILGHNTVFWYRQTMMQGLELLAYFRNRAPLDDSGMPKDRFSAEMPDATLATLKIQPSEPRDSAVYFCASALLGASGRVDGELFFGEGSRLTVL.

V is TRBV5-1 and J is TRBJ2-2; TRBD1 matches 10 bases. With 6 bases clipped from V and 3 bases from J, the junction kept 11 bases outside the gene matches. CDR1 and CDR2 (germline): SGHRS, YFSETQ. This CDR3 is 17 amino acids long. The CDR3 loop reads CASKGADRGPYTGELFF. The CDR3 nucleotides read TGCGCCAGCAAGGGAGCCGACAGGGGGCCTTACACCGGGGAGCTGTTTTTT.

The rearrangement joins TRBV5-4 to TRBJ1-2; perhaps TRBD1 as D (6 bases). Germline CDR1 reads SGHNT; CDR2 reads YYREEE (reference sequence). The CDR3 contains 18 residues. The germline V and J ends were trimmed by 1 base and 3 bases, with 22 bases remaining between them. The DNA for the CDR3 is TGTGCCAGCAGCTTGCCGGGCCGGAGTGCCTCAGGGGACTATGGCTACACCTTC. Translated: CASSLPGRSASGDYGYTF.

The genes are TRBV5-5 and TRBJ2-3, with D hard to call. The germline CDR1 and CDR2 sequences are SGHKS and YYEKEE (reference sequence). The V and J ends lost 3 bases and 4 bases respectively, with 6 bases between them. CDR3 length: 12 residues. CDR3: CASSSLSDTQYF. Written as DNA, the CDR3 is TGTGCCAGCAGCTCTCTATCAGATACGCAGTATTTT. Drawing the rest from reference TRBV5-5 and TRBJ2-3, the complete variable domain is DAGVTQSPTHLIKTRGQQVTLRCSPISGHKSVSWYQQVLGQGPQFIFQYYEKEERGRGNFPDRFSARQFPNYSSELNVNALLLGDSALYLCASSSLSDTQYFGPGTRLTVL.

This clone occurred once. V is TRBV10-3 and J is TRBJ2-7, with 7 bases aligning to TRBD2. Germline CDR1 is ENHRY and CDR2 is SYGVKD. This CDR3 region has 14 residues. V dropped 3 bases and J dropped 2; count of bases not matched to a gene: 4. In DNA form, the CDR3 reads TGTGCCATCAGTGAAACTAGCGTACCCTACGAGCAGTACTTC. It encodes CAISETSVPYEQYF.

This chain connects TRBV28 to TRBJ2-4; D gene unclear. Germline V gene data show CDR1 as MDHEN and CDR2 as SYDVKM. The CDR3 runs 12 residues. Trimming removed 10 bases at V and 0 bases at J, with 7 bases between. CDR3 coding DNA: TGTGCCACGCAACTAGCCAAAAACATTCAGTACTTC. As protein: CATQLAKNIQYF.

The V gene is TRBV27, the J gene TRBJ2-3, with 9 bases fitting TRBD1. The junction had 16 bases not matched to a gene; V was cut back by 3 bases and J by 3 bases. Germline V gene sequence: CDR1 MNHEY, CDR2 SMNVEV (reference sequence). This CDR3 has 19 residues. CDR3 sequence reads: CASSFGSEAGTGSTDTQYF. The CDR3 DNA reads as TGTGCCAGCAGTTTCGGTTCGGAAGCCGGGACAGGGTCTACAGATACGCAGTATTTT.

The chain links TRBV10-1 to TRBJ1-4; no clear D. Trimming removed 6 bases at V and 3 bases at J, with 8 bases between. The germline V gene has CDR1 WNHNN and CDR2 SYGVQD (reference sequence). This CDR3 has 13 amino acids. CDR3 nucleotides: TGCGCCAGCAGCCCTAACGCTAATGAAAAACTGTTTTTT. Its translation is CASSPNANEKLFF.

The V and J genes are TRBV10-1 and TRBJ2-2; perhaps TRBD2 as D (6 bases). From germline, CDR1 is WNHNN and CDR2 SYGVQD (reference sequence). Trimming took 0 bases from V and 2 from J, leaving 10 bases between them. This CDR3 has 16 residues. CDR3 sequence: CASSESSGLNTGELFF. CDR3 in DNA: TGCGCCAGCAGTGAGTCGAGCGGACTAAACACCGGGGAGCTGTTTTTT.

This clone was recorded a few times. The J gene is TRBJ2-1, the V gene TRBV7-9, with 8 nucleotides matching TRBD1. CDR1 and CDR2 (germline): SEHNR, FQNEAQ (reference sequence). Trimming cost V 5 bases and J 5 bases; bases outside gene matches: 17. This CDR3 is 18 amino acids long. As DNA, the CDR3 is TGTGCCAGCAGCCCCCCGGGTCGGAGGACAGGGACCAACAATGAGCAGTTCTTC. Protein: CASSPPGRRTGTNNEQFF.